Shown below are 23 T cell receptor beta chains from a single sample sequenced in a study of T cells expressing NK-cell markers. TCRdb re-called the 5' RACE reads; every CDR3 protein appears as one record, without DNA. Its table lists roughly 450,000 distinct CDR3 sequences. The sequenced sample was blood T cells: a sorted CD56 or NKG2C T cell subset, CD4+ or CD8+ T cells, or bulk PBMC T cells (not recorded which). Receptors originate from a woman between 45 and 65 years old in good health.

The chain combines TRBV15 with TRBJ2-1; absent DNA, TCRdb's TRBD2 call cannot be checked. The CDR3 is made up of 16 amino acids. Germline assignment: CDR1 LNHNV and CDR2 YYDKDF (reference sequence). CDR3 protein: CATSLRLAGARNEQFF.

CDR3 loop: CASSLDIGKRGTEAFF. The chain is built from TRBV5-6 and TRBJ1-1; the TRBD1 assignment by TCRdb is unverifiable without DNA. Germline V CDR1 and CDR2: SGHDT, YYEEEE. The CDR3 has 16 amino acids.

The chain uses TRBV10-1 and TRBJ2-1. Germline assignment: CDR1 WNHNN and CDR2 SYGVQD (reference sequence). The CDR3 runs 12 residues. The CDR3 sequence: CASQNSYNEQFF.

This chain uses TRBV6-6 with TRBJ2-7; checking the TCRdb D call of TRBD1 is not possible without DNA. CDR1 is MNHNY and CDR2 is SVGAGI in the germline V gene (reference sequence). The CDR3 spans 16 residues. The CDR3 sequence is CASSLGQRRFSYEQYF.

The chain employs TRBV12-3 or TRBV12-4 and TRBJ2-7; TCRdb designates TRBD1, a call that cannot be tested without DNA. This CDR3 has 15 residues. CDR3 region: CASSLRGTAKYEQYF.

The chain uses TRBV6-1 and TRBJ2-1; TCRdb's D gene call, TRBD1, goes unchecked for lack of DNA. Germline V gives CDR1 MNHNS, CDR2 SASEGT. CDR3 length equals 16 residues. The CDR3 spells CASHTKTGQGDNEQFF.

The chain carries TRBV9 and TRBJ2-7. The germline gives CDR1 SGDLS, CDR2 YYNGEE. This CDR3 is built from 15 residues. The CDR3 reads CASSVGFGIGYEQYF.

This sequence joins TRBV4-2 and TRBJ1-5. The CDR3 length is 17 residues. The germline gives CDR1 LGHNA, CDR2 YNFKEQ. Here the CDR3 reads CASSQESYRDSNQPQHF.

The chain's CDR3 is CASSQGLEVSDTQYF. The chain joins TRBV4-2 to TRBJ2-3; TCRdb names TRBD2, which stays unverified in the absence of DNA. The CDR3 is 15 residues long. Germline V gene data show CDR1 as LGHNA and CDR2 as YNFKEQ.

The chain recombines TRBV4-1 with TRBJ2-7; the D gene TCRdb calls, TRBD1, cannot be checked with no DNA. Germline CDR1 MGHRA, CDR2 YSYEKL. CDR3 size: 14 residues. The CDR3 loop reads CASSQIPGQKAQYF.

V and J are TRBV5-1 and TRBJ2-5; with no DNA, the TCRdb D assignment of TRBD2 cannot be verified. Germline V gene lookup returns CDR1 SGHRS and CDR2 YFSETQ. This CDR3 spans 15 amino acids. The CDR3 sequence is CASSLLAGDKETQYF. Full variable domain (remainder filled in from reference TRBV5-1 and TRBJ2-5): KAGVTQTPRYLIKTRGQQVTLSCSPISGHRSVSWYQQTPGQGLQFLFEYFSETQRNKGNFPGRFSGRQFSNSRSEMNVSTLELGDSALYLCASSLLAGDKETQYFGPGTRLLVL.

The CDR3 loop reads CASSQGSSRETQYF. The V call is TRBV3-1, the J call TRBJ2-5; TCRdb calls TRBD2, which cannot be checked without DNA. This CDR3 region has 14 residues. Germline V gene data show CDR1 as LGHDT and CDR2 as YNNKEL (reference sequence).

The chain recombines TRBV5-1 with TRBJ2-4; TCRdb gives TRBD1 as the D gene, but with no DNA this cannot be confirmed. CDR3 length: 17 amino acids. Germline V CDR1 and CDR2: SGHRS, YFSETQ. CDR3 loop: CASSLAVPLATKNIQYF.

V is TRBV12-3 or TRBV12-4 and J is TRBJ2-1; with no DNA, the TCRdb D assignment of TRBD2 cannot be verified. The CDR3 runs to 17 residues. The CDR3 region is CASSLLGTGGSYNEQFF.

The chain combines TRBV30 with TRBJ2-3; TCRdb outputs TRBD1, but without DNA this stays unchecked. Germline assignment: CDR1 GTSNPN and CDR2 SVGIG (reference sequence). The CDR3 totals 15 residues. CDR3 residues: CAWSVVGGRTDTQYF.

The chain uses TRBV7-9 and TRBJ2-1; TCRdb's D call of TRBD1 is untestable without DNA. CDR3 length: 17 residues. The germline V gene encodes CDR1 SEHNR and CDR2 FQNEAQ (reference sequence). This CDR3 reads CASSLRRRVGPNNEQFF.

This chain connects TRBV7-2 to TRBJ1-5; TCRdb's D gene call, TRBD1, goes unchecked for lack of DNA. The CDR3 has 15 residues. CDR1 and CDR2 from the germline V gene are SGHTA and FQGNSA. The CDR3: CASSLDWGAEQPQHF. Filled out from reference TRBV7-2 and TRBJ1-5, the complete variable domain reads GAGVSQSPSNKVTEKGKDVELRCDPISGHTALYWYRQSLGQGLEFLIYFQGNSAPDKSGLPSDRFSAERTGGSVSTLTIQRTQQEDSAVYLCASSLDWGAEQPQHFGDGTRLSIL.

The V and J genes are TRBV12-3 or TRBV12-4 and TRBJ1-2; the D call from TCRdb, TRBD1, cannot be confirmed without DNA. This CDR3 spans 15 amino acids. This CDR3 reads CASSLAGQGLYGYTF.

V usage is TRBV10-3 and J usage is TRBJ2-1; checking the TCRdb D call of TRBD2 is not possible without DNA. CDR3 length: 13 residues. The germline V gene has CDR1 ENHRY and CDR2 SYGVKD. CDR3 protein: CAMAGTSYNEQFF.

J is TRBJ2-1 and V is TRBV7-8; lacking DNA, the TRBD1 call made by TCRdb goes unchecked. The CDR3 is 15 amino acids. In germline, CDR1 is SGHVS, CDR2 FQNEAQ. The CDR3 spells CASSFVTGGAGEQFF. The full variable domain, rest sourced from reference TRBV7-8 and TRBJ2-1, is GAGVSQSPRYKVAKRGQDVALRCDPISGHVSLFWYQQALGQGPEFLTYFQNEAQLDKSGLPSDRFFAERPEGSVSTLKIQRTQQEDSAVYLCASSFVTGGAGEQFFGPGTRLTVL.

The V gene is TRBV12-3 or TRBV12-4, the J gene TRBJ1-2; lacking DNA, the TRBD1 call made by TCRdb goes unchecked. CDR3 length equals 14 residues. The CDR3 loop is CASRPPDTYYGYTF.

The chain employs TRBV29-1 and TRBJ2-1; TCRdb returns TRBD1, unconfirmable since there is no DNA. The germline V gene has CDR1 SQVTM and CDR2 ANQGSEA. The CDR3 sequence is 11 residues long. The CDR3 protein is CSVRTGDEQFF.

The V gene is TRBV12-3 or TRBV12-4, the J gene TRBJ2-3; with no DNA, the TCRdb D assignment of TRBD2 cannot be verified. CDR3 length: 16 amino acids. CDR3 amino acids: CASSSVGAGDSDTQYF.